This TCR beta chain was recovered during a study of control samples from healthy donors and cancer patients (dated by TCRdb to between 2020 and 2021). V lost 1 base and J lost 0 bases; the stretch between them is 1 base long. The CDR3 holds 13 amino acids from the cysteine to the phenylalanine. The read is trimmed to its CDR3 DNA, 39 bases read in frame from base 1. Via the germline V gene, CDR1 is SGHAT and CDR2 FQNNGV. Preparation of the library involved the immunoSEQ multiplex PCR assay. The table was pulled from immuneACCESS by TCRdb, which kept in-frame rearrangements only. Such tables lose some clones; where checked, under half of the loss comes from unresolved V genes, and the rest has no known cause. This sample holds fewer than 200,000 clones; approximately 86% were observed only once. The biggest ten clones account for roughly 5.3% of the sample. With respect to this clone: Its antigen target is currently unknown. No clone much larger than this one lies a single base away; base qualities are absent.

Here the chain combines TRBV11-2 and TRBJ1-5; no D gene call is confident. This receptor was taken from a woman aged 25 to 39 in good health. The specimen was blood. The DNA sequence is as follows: TGTGCCAGCAGCTTAGTTAGCAATCAGCCCCAGCATTTT. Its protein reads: CASSLVSNQPQHF.